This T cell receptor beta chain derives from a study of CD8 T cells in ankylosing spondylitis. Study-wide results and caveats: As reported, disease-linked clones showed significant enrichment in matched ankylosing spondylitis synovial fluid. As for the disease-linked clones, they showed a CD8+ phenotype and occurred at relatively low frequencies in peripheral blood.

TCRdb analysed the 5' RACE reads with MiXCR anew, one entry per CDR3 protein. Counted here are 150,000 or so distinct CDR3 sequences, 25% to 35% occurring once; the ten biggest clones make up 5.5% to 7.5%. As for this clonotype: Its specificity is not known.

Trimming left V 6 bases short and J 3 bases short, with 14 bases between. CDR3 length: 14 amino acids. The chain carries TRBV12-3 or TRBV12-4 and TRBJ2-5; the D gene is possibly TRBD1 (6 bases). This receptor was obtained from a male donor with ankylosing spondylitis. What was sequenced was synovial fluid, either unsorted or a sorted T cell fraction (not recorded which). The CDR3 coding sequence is TGTGCCAGCAGCCCTGGGGGCCCCGAAGAGACCCAGTACTTC. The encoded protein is CASSPGGPEETQYF.